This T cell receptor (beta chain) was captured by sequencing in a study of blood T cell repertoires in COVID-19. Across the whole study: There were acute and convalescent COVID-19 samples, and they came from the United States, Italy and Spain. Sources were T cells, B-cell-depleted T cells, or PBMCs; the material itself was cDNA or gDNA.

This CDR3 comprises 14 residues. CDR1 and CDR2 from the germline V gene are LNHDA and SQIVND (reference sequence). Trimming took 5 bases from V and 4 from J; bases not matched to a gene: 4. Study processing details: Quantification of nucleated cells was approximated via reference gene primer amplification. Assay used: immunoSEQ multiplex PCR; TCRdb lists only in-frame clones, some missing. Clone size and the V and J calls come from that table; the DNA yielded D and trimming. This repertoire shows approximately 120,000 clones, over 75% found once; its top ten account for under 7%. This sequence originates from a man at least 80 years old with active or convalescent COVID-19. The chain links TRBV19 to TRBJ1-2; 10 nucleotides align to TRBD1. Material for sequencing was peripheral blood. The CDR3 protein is CASSSGQGTYGYTF. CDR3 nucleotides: TGTGCCAGTAGTTCGGGACAGGGGACCTATGGCTACACCTTC.